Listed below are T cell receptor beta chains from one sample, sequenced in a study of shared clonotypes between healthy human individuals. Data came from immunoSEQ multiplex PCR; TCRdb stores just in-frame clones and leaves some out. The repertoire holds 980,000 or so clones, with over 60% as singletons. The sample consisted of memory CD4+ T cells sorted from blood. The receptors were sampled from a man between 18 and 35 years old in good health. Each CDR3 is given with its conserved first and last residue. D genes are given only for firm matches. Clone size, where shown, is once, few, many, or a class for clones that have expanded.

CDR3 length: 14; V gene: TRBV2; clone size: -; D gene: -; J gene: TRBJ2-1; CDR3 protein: CASSVEAGSNEQFF; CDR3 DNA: TGTGCCAGCAGTGTTGAAGCGGGCTCCAATGAGCAGTTCTTC
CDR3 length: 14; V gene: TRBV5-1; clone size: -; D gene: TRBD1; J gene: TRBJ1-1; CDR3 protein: CASSLLQGDTEAFF; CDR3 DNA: TGCGCCAGCAGCCTATTACAGGGGGACACTGAAGCTTTCTTT
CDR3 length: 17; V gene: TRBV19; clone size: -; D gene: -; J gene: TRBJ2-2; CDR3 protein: CASSIWREGLGTGELFF; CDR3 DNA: TGTGCCAGTAGTATTTGGAGAGAGGGGCTTGGGACCGGGGAGCTGTTTTTT
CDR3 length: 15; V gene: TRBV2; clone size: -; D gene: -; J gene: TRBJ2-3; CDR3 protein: CASSRDSRMGDTQYF; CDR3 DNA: TGTGCCAGCAGCCGGGACTCCAGGATGGGGGATACGCAGTATTTT
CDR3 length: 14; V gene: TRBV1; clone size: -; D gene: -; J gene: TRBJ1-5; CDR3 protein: CTSSLDRPDQPQHF; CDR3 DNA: TGCACCAGCAGCCTGGACAGACCCGATCAGCCCCAGCATTTT
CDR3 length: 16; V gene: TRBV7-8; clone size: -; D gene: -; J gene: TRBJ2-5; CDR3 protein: CASSLARFGDQETQYF; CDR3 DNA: TGTGCCAGCAGCTTAGCCAGATTCGGGGACCAAGAGACCCAGTACTTC
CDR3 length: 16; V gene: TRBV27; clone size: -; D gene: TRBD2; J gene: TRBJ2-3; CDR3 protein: CASGLTGTRGTDTQYF; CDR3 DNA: TGTGCCAGCGGTTTAACCGGGACTAGGGGCACAGATACGCAGTATTTT
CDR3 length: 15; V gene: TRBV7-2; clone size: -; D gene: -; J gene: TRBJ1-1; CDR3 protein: CASSITSTADTEAFF; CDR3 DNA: TGTGCCAGCAGCATCACTTCAACAGCAGACACTGAAGCTTTCTTT
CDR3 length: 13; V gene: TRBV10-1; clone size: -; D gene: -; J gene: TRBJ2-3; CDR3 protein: CASSWDQRDTQYF; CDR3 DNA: TGCGCCAGCAGTTGGGACCAAAGGGATACGCAGTATTTT
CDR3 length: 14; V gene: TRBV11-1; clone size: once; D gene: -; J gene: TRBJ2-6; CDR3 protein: CASSLSSGANVLTF; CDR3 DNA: TGTGCCAGCAGCTTGTCGTCTGGGGCCAACGTCCTGACTTTC
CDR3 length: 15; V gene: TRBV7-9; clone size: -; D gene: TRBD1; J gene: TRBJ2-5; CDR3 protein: CASSQGQGGGETQYF; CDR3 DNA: TGTGCCAGCAGCCAGGGACAGGGTGGGGGAGAGACCCAGTACTTC
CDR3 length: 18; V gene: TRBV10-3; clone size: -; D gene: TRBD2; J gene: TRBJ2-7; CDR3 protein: CAISDLVGTSGRGGEQYF; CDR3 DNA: TGTGCCATCAGTGATCTGGTAGGGACTAGCGGGCGCGGGGGCGAGCAGTACTTC
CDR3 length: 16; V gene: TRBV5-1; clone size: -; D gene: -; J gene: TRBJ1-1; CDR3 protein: CASSLAVGGARTEAFF; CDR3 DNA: TGCGCCAGCAGCTTGGCCGTCGGGGGCGCCAGGACTGAAGCTTTCTTT
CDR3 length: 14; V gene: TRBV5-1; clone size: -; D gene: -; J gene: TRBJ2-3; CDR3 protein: CASSWSGVEDTQYF; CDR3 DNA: TGCGCCAGCAGCTGGAGCGGAGTCGAGGATACGCAGTATTTT
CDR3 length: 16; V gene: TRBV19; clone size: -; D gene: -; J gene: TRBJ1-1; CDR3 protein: CASSPSGQGRFSGAFF; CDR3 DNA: TGTGCCAGTAGTCCTTCCGGGCAGGGGAGATTTTCCGGAGCTTTCTTT
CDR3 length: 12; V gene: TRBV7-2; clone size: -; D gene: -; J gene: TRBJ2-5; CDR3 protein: CASALRAETQYF; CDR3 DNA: TGTGCCAGCGCTCTCAGGGCAGAGACCCAGTACTTC
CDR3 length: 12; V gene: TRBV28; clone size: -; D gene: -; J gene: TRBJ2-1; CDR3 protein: CASSTEFNEQFF; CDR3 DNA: TGTGCCAGCAGCACCGAATTCAATGAGCAGTTCTTC
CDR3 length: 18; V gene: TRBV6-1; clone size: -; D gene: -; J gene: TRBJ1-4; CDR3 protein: CASSEENKGSRRNEKLFF; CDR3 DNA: TGTGCCAGCAGTGAGGAAAACAAGGGATCCCGCCGAAATGAAAAACTGTTTTTT
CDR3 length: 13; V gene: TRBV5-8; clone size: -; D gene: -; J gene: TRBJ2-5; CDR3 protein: CASSPHHQETQYF; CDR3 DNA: TGTGCCAGCAGCCCACATCATCAAGAGACCCAGTACTTC
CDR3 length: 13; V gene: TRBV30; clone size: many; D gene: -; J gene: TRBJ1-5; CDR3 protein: CAWTTKPNQPQHF; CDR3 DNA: TGTGCCTGGACAACCAAACCAAATCAGCCCCAGCATTTT
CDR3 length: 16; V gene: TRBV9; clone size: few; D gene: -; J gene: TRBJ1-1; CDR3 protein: CASSVGGGRLSTEAFF; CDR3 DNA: TGTGCCAGCAGCGTAGGCGGGGGGCGCTTGTCCACTGAAGCTTTCTTT
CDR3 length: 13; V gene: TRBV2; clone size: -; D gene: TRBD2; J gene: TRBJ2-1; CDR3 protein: CASSDLILAGLFF; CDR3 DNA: TGTGCCAGCAGTGATCTAATCCTAGCGGGGTTGTTCTTC
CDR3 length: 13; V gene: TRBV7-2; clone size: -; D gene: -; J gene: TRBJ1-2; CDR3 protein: CASSSMQGSGYTF; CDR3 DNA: TGTGCCAGCAGCTCGATGCAGGGGTCCGGCTACACCTTC
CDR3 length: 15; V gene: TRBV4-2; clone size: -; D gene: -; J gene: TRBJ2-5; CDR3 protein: CASSQEGFDQETQYF; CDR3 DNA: TGTGCCAGCAGCCAAGAAGGCTTTGACCAAGAGACCCAGTACTTC
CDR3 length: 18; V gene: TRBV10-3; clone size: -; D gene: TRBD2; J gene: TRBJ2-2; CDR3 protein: CAINMTSGGTANTGELFF; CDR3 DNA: TGTGCCATCAATATGACTAGCGGGGGGACGGCGAACACCGGGGAGCTGTTTTTT
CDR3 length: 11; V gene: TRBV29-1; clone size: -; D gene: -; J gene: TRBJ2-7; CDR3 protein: CSALVSYEQYF; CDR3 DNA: TGCAGCGCTCTAGTTTCCTACGAGCAGTACTTC
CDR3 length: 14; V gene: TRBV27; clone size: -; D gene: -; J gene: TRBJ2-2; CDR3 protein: CASSRPGDTGELFF; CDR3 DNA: TGTGCCAGCAGTCGTCCAGGGGACACCGGGGAGCTGTTTTTT
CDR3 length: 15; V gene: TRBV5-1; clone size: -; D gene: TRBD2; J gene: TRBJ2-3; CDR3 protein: CASRTSGGAEDTQYF; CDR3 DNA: TGCGCCTCAAGGACTAGCGGGGGGGCCGAAGATACGCAGTATTTT
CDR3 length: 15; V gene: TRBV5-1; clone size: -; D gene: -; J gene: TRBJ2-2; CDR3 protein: CASSLPRDTTGELFF; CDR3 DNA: TGCGCCAGCAGCTTACCCCGGGACACCACCGGGGAGCTGTTTTTT
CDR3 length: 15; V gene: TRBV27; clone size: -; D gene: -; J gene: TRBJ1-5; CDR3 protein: CASSLKPGSNQPQHF; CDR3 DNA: TGTGCCAGCAGTCTAAAACCGGGGTCAAATCAGCCCCAGCATTTT
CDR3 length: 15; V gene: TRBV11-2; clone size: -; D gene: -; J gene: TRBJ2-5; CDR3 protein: CASSFSSSSGETQYF; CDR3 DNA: TGTGCCAGCAGCTTCTCTAGCTCATCAGGGGAGACCCAGTACTTC